This is a list of T cell receptor beta chains from one sample in a study of blood T cell repertoires in COVID-19. Repertoires were generated with immunoSEQ multiplex PCR, while TCRdb's copy carries only in-frame clones and drops some. The sample yields approximately 65,000 clones, approximately 93% seen once. Material for sequencing was peripheral blood. Receptor source: a man between 65 and 85 years old with active COVID-19. Both conserved end residues are part of each CDR3.

v_gene: TRBV7-2
j_gene: TRBJ2-6
CDR3aa: CASSLPGANVLTF

v_gene: TRBV10-3
j_gene: TRBJ2-5
CDR3aa: CAIRGGTKAQETQYF

v_gene: TRBV7-9
j_gene: TRBJ1-6
CDR3aa: CASSHPGVDSPLHF

v_gene: TRBV6-1
j_gene: TRBJ1-4
CDR3aa: CASSEDYGEKLFF

v_gene: TRBV19
j_gene: TRBJ2-5
CDR3aa: CASGDRVGQETQYF

v_gene: TRBV20-1
j_gene: TRBJ2-3
CDR3aa: CSASTQGADTQYF

v_gene: TRBV21-1
j_gene: TRBJ1-4
CDR3aa: CASSKGQGDSSGEKLFF

v_gene: TRBV7-9
j_gene: TRBJ2-2
CDR3aa: CASSPDLAGNTGELFF

v_gene: TRBV6-5
j_gene: TRBJ2-5
CDR3aa: CASSPDRVGTWSQYF

v_gene: TRBV20-1
j_gene: TRBJ2-1
CDR3aa: CSAKTRWEQFF

v_gene: TRBV7-8
j_gene: TRBJ2-5
CDR3aa: CASSYGTSGSKETQYF

v_gene: TRBV10-1
j_gene: TRBJ2-3
CDR3aa: CASSEGGGGMADTQYF

v_gene: TRBV6-5
j_gene: TRBJ1-2
CDR3aa: CASSYVPVGYLGYTF

v_gene: TRBV7-9
j_gene: TRBJ2-3
CDR3aa: CASSPTSGAITDTQYF

v_gene: TRBV6-5
j_gene: TRBJ1-2
CDR3aa: CASSYDTYGYTF

v_gene: TRBV7-2
j_gene: TRBJ2-2
CDR3aa: CASSLVWNTGELFF

v_gene: TRBV5-1
j_gene: TRBJ2-1
CDR3aa: CASSSTSGGPYNEQFF

v_gene: TRBV28
j_gene: TRBJ1-5
CDR3aa: CASRSPTPSNQPQHF

v_gene: TRBV7-3
j_gene: TRBJ1-1
CDR3aa: CASSSRDKTEAFF

v_gene: TRBV19
j_gene: TRBJ2-1
CDR3aa: CASLGAPSYNEQFF

v_gene: TRBV7-6
j_gene: TRBJ2-1
CDR3aa: CASSVTGTSLNEQFF

v_gene: TRBV5-1
j_gene: TRBJ1-6
CDR3aa: CASSPTTGAPFYNSPLHF

v_gene: TRBV18
j_gene: TRBJ1-1
CDR3aa: CASSPGQGKWTEAFF

v_gene: TRBV7-9
j_gene: TRBJ1-4
CDR3aa: CASSFGQATNEKLFF

v_gene: TRBV4-1
j_gene: TRBJ1-3
CDR3aa: CASSPGQGGNTIYF

v_gene: TRBV24-1
j_gene: TRBJ2-3
CDR3aa: CATTGGEWDTQYF

v_gene: TRBV5-1
j_gene: TRBJ1-5
CDR3aa: CASSLDSTANQPQHF

v_gene: TRBV29-1
j_gene: TRBJ2-1
CDR3aa: CSVEIRYRTAYNEQFF